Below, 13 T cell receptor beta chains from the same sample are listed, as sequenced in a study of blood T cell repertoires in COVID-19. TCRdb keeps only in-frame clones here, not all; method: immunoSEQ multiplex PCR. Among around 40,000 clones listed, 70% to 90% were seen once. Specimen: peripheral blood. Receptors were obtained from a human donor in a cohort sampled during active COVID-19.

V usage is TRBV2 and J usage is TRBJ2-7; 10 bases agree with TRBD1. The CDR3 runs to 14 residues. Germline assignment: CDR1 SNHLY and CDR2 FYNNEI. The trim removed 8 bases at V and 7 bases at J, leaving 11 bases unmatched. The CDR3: CASHRQGAVNEQYF. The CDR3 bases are TGTGCCAGCCACAGACAGGGGGCTGTTAATGAGCAGTACTTC.

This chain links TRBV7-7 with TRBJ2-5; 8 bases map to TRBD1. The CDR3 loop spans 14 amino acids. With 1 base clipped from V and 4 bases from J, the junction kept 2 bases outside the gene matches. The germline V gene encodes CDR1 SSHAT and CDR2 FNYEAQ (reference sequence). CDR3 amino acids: CASSLGTGLETQYF. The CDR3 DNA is TGTGCCAGCAGCTTAGGGACAGGGTTAGAGACCCAGTACTTC.

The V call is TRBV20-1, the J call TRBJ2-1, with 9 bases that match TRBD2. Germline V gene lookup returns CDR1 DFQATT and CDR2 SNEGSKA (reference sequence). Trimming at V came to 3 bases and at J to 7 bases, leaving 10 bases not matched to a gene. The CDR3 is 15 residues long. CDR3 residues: CSASDSGGLRNEQFF. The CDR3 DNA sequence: TGCAGTGCTAGTGATAGCGGGGGCCTCAGGAATGAGCAGTTCTTC.

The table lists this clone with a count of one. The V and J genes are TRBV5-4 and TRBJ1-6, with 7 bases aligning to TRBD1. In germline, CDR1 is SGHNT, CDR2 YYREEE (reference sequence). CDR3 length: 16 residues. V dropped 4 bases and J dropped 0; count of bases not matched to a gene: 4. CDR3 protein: CASSQGQSSYNSPLHF. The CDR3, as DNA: TGTGCCAGCAGCCAGGGACAGAGCTCCTATAATTCACCCCTCCACTTT.

CDR3 coding DNA: TGTGCCAGCAGCCCCCAGGTTGCAAAAAACATTCAGTACTTC. Its translation: CASSPQVAKNIQYF. J is TRBJ2-4 and V is TRBV3-1 (or the pseudogene TRBV3-2), with D hard to call. The germline CDR1 and CDR2 sequences are LGHDT and YNNKEL (reference sequence). Trimming took 4 bases from V and 4 from J, leaving 11 bases between them. CDR3 length: 14 amino acids.

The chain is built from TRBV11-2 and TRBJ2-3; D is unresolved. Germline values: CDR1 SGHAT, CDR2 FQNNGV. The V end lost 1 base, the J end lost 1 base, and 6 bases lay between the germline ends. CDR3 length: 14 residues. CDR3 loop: CASSLVPGTDTQYF. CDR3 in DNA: TGTGCCAGCAGCTTAGTTCCGGGCACAGATACGCAGTATTTT.

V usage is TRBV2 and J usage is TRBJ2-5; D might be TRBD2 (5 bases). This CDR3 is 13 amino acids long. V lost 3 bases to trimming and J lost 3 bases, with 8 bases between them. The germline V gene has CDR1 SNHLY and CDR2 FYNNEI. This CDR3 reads CASSDGVEETQYF. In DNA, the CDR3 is TGTGCCAGCAGTGACGGGGTGGAAGAGACCCAGTACTTC.

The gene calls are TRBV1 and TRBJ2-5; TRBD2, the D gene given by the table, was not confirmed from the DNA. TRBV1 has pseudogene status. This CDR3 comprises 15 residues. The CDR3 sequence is CTSTPGLALQETQYF. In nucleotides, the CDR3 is TGCACCAGCACCCCAGGACTAGCATTACAAGAGACCCAGTACTTC.

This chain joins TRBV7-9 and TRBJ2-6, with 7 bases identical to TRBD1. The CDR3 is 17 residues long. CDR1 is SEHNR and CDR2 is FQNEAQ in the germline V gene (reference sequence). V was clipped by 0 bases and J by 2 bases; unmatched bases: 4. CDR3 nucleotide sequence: TGTGCCAGCAGCTTAGCAGGGGGCGCGGCTGGGGCCAACGTCCTGACTTTC. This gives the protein CASSLAGGAAGANVLTF. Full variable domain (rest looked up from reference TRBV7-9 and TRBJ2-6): DTGVSQNPRHKITKRGQNVTFRCDPISEHNRLYWYRQTLGQGPEFLTYFQNEAQLEKSRLLSDRFSAERPKGSFSTLEIQRTEQGDSAMYLCASSLAGGAAGANVLTFGAGSRLTVL.

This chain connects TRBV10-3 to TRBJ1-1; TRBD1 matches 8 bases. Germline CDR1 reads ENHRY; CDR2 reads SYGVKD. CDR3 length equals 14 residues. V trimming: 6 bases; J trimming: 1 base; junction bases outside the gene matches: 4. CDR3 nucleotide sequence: TGTGCCATCAGACTCGGACAGGGGAACACTGAAGCTTTCTTT. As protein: CAIRLGQGNTEAFF.

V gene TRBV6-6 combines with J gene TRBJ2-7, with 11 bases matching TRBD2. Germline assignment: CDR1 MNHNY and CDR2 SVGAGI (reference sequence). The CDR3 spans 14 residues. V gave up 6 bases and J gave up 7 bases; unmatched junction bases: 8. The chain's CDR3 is CASSPVSGGEEQYF. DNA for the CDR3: TGTGCCAGCAGCCCCGTTAGCGGGGGGGAAGAGCAGTACTTC.

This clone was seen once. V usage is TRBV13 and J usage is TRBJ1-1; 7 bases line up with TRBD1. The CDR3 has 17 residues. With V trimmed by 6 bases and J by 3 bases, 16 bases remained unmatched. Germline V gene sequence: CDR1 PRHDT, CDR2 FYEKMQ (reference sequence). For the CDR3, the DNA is TGTGCCAGCAGATCAACCCAAGACAGGGTGGGAGACACTGAAGCTTTCTTT. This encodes CASRSTQDRVGDTEAFF.

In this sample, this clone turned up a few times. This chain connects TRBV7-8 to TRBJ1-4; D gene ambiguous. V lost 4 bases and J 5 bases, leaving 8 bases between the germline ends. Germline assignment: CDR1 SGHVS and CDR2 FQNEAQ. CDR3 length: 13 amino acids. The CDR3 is CASSSGLNEKLFF. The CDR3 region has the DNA TGTGCCAGCAGCTCGGGATTGAATGAAAAACTGTTTTTT.